This T cell receptor beta chain was sequenced in a study of OX40 agonist ivuxolimab in advanced cancers. Study background: Three patients responded partially, comprising one with hepatocellular carcinoma and two with cutaneous melanoma. The study's findings and limits: At 0.1-3.0 mg/kg, partial responders had clonal expansion among the lowest observed.

TCRdb's copy holds only in-frame clones and misses some; the assay was immunoSEQ multiplex PCR. The sample gives about 61,000 clones, 75% to 90% of which show up once; around 3.4% is in the top ten. On this clone itself: Antigen: not known.

There are 11 residues in the CDR3. Germline CDR1 SGHAT, CDR2 FQNNGV. V shed 4 bases and J shed 12 bases, with 13 bases lying between them. This sequence originates from an adult with an advanced solid tumor such as melanoma, head and neck, liver or kidney cancer. The material sequenced was CD4+ or CD8+ T cells sorted from blood, taken in a trial of the OX40 agonist ivuxolimab. The chain has TRBV11-2 and TRBJ2-7, with TRBD1 as a possible D gene (6 bases). In nucleotides, the CDR3 is TGTGCCAGCAGCTACCGACAGGCCCCGTACTTC. It codes for CASSYRQAPYF.